Listed here are 31 T cell receptor beta chains from one sample, sequenced in a study of T-cell memory formation after mild COVID-19. TCRdb ran MiXCR on the 5' RACE reads and lists one entry per CDR3 protein. Here the sample spans about 400,000 distinct CDR3 sequences, over 15% being singletons. The source material was PBMCs or a T cell subset sorted from them (not recorded which). The receptors were gathered from a man aged 18 to 35 who had mild COVID-19 (a few samples of this study predate the infection). Cell type and time point are not known.

The J gene is TRBJ2-3, the V gene TRBV6-5, with D perhaps assigned TRBD1 or TRBD2 (5 bases each). Germline CDR1 and CDR2: MNHEY and SVGAGI. The CDR3 contains 15 residues. The V gene lost 0 bases and the J gene lost 6 bases, with 13 bases spanning the gap. The CDR3 DNA follows: TGTGCCAGCAGTTACTCTAGGGACGCCGGGGATACGCAGTATTTT. As protein: CASSYSRDAGDTQYF.

This clonotype was picked up many times. The chain joins TRBV5-1 to TRBJ2-2; TRBD2 is a possible D gene (5 bases). In germline, CDR1 is SGHRS, CDR2 YFSETQ. Trimming stripped 1 base from V and 1 base from J, with 14 bases between. This CDR3 has 17 amino acids. CDR3 sequence (DNA): TGCGCCAGCAGCTTGTTAGCTAGCCTCGGGAACACCGGGGAGCTGTTTTTT. Its translation is CASSLLASLGNTGELFF.

V usage is TRBV20-1 and J usage is TRBJ2-3; 9 bases map to TRBD2. CDR3 length: 16 amino acids. V lost 0 bases to trimming and J lost 2 bases; unmatched junction nucleotides: 6. Germline-derived CDR1 and CDR2 are DFQATT and SNEGSKA (reference sequence). The CDR3 region is CSARDERGAFTDTQYF. The CDR3 DNA reads as TGCAGTGCTAGAGATGAGCGGGGGGCGTTCACAGATACGCAGTATTTT.

This clonotype was observed a handful of times. The chain couples TRBV4-3 to TRBJ2-2; D remains ambiguous. The germline CDR1 and CDR2 sequences are LGHNA and YSLEER. Trimming took off 0 bases at V and 7 bases at J, with 9 bases between the two ends. This CDR3 has 14 amino acids. DNA for the CDR3: TGCGCCAGCAGCCAAGATCGATTCGGCGGGGAGCTGTTTTTT. It is translated as CASSQDRFGGELFF.

This clonotype turned up a few times. The genes are TRBV5-1 and TRBJ1-2, with 8 bases aligning to TRBD1. Germline CDR1 SGHRS, CDR2 YFSETQ. V shed 10 bases, J shed 10 bases, and the junction held 18 bases outside the gene matches. CDR3 size: 14 residues. As DNA, the CDR3 is TGCGCCCGAAAGCGGCCCCCGGACAGGGTTTACTACACCTTC. Amino acids: CARKRPPDRVYYTF.

This clonotype occurred a few times. The chain links TRBV5-1 to TRBJ1-1, with no clear D. The V end was cut by 5 bases, the J end by 7 bases, with 15 bases between. This CDR3 is 13 amino acids long. Germline V gene sequence: CDR1 SGHRS, CDR2 YFSETQ. The CDR3 loop is CASRRVVGGEAFF. The CDR3 nucleotides read TGCGCCAGCAGGCGAGTCGTCGGCGGTGAAGCTTTCTTT.

This clonotype was found a few times. The CDR3 DNA is TGTGCCAGCAGCACTCCCGGGGGCGAGCAGTACTTC. Amino acids: CASSTPGGEQYF. This rearrangement joins TRBV7-2 to TRBJ2-7, with a tentative D call TRBD2 (6 bases). V lost 5 bases and J lost 6, with 11 bases in between. The germline V gene encodes CDR1 SGHTA and CDR2 FQGNSA. The CDR3 has 12 residues.

The chain carries TRBV5-1 and TRBJ2-3; 7 nucleotides line up with TRBD1. V shed 0 bases, J shed 2 bases, and the junction held 6 bases outside the gene matches. The length of the CDR3 is 16 residues. In germline, CDR1 is SGHRS, CDR2 YFSETQ. In DNA, the CDR3 is TGCGCCAGCAGCTTGGCTGGACAGGAATCCACAGATACGCAGTATTTT. Its protein is CASSLAGQESTDTQYF.

This clonotype was counted many times. CDR3 bases: TGCGCCAGCAGCGTGGGACAGACCTACGAGCAGTACTTC. This codes for CASSVGQTYEQYF. The V call is TRBV5-1, the J call TRBJ2-7, with 7 bases fitting TRBD1. Germline CDR1 SGHRS, CDR2 YFSETQ. J was trimmed by 2 bases and V by 4 bases; bases with no gene match: 3. This CDR3 is built from 13 residues.

This clonotype has only a few counts. The V gene is TRBV12-3 or TRBV12-4, the J gene TRBJ1-2, with 7 positions matching TRBD1. V lost 6 bases and J lost 4; bases outside the gene matches: 8. The CDR3 runs 14 residues. The CDR3 spells CASRQGTGGYGYTF. CDR3 nucleotides: TGTGCCAGCAGACAGGGGACTGGAGGCTATGGCTACACCTTC.

V and J are TRBV6-2 or TRBV6-3 and TRBJ2-1; a possible D gene is TRBD2 (5 bases). This CDR3 spans 15 amino acids. Deletions cut 6 bases from V and 2 bases from J, with 14 bases between. Per the germline V gene, CDR1 is MNHEY and CDR2 is SVGEGT. The CDR3 DNA reads TGTGCCAGCAGCTCCCCGCGGGCCGCCTACAATGAGCAGTTCTTC. Protein product: CASSSPRAAYNEQFF.

This clonotype was recorded a few times. The CDR3 loop reads CASSVQEGHTEAFF. In DNA, the CDR3 is TGTGCCAGCAGCGTACAGGAGGGGCACACTGAAGCTTTCTTT. This chain joins TRBV5-4 and TRBJ1-1, with D perhaps TRBD1 (5 bases). Germline-derived CDR1 and CDR2 are SGHNT and YYREEE (reference sequence). The CDR3 is 14 amino acids. Trimming cost V 4 bases and J 3 bases, with 13 bases left between them.

This clonotype was seen a few times. This chain connects TRBV2 to TRBJ1-2, with D uncertain. Germline CDR1 and CDR2: SNHLY and FYNNEI. CDR3 length: 16 amino acids. The germline V and J ends were trimmed by 5 bases and 4 bases, with 20 bases remaining between them. This chain's CDR3 is CASSPLGGKRSYGYTF. CDR3 DNA: TGTGCCAGCAGTCCCCTAGGAGGAAAACGGTCCTATGGCTACACCTTC. Supplemented by reference TRBV2 and TRBJ1-2, the full variable domain reads EPEVTQTPSHQVTQMGQEVILRCVPISNHLYFYWYRQILGQKVEFLVSFYNNEISEKSEIFDDQFSVERPDGSNFTLKIRSTKLEDSAMYFCASSPLGGKRSYGYTFGSGTRLTVV.

V gene TRBV28 combines with J gene TRBJ1-1; TRBD1 aligns across 8 bases. V trimming: 6 bases; J trimming: 9 bases; junction bases outside the gene matches: 9. From germline, CDR1 is MDHEN and CDR2 SYDVKM. The CDR3 is made up of 13 amino acids. CDR3 amino acids: CASSPGRGLQAFF. In DNA, the CDR3 is TGTGCCAGCAGCCCCGGCAGGGGGCTTCAAGCTTTCTTT.

The sample holds a few counts of this clonotype. The J gene is TRBJ2-1, the V gene TRBV6-5, with TRBD2 identical over 7 bases. This CDR3 has 16 amino acids. J gave up 0 bases and V 1 base, and 3 bases lay outside the gene matches. The germline gives CDR1 MNHEY, CDR2 SVGAGI. The chain's CDR3 is CASSYLGGSSYNEQFF. CDR3 in DNA: TGTGCCAGCAGTTACTTGGGGGGGAGCTCCTACAATGAGCAGTTCTTC.

The rearrangement joins TRBV13 to TRBJ2-5; D unresolved. The V gene lost 4 bases and the J gene lost 5 bases, with 8 bases spanning the gap. This CDR3 spans 12 amino acids. Per germline, CDR1 PRHDT and CDR2 FYEKMQ (reference sequence). CDR3 loop: CASSSPEETQYF. CDR3 DNA: TGTGCCAGCAGCTCCCCGGAGGAGACCCAGTACTTC. Together with reference TRBV13 and TRBJ2-5, the CDR3 gives the full variable domain: AAGVIQSPRHLIKEKRETATLKCYPIPRHDTVYWYQQGPGQDPQFLISFYEKMQSDKGSIPDRFSAQQFSDYHSELNMSSLELGDSALYFCASSSPEETQYFGPGTRLLVL.

The CDR3 reads CASSVLAGSSDTQYF. CDR3 bases: TGTGCCAGCAGCGTCTTAGCGGGGTCATCAGATACGCAGTATTTT. The rearrangement uses TRBV9 and TRBJ2-3; 8 nucleotides line up with TRBD2. This CDR3 is 15 amino acids long. Losses at the gene ends were 2 bases for V and 4 bases for J; bases not matched to a gene: 6. Germline loops: CDR1 SGDLS, CDR2 YYNGEE.

The rearrangement joins TRBV7-6 to TRBJ2-4; tentative D call: TRBD1 (7 bases). The germline CDR1 and CDR2 sequences are SGHVS and FNYEAQ. Deletions cut 2 bases from V and 1 base from J, with 18 bases between. The CDR3 has 18 amino acids. The CDR3 sequence is CASSLSGGQPSAKNIQYF. The DNA for the CDR3 is TGTGCCAGCAGCTTATCAGGGGGGCAACCTTCGGCCAAAAACATTCAGTACTTC.

The CDR3 DNA reads as TGTGCCAGCAGCGCGCGGGGGGGTCAGCCGAACACTGAAGCTTTCTTT. Amino acids: CASSARGGQPNTEAFF. V gene TRBV9 combines with J gene TRBJ1-1; possibly TRBD1 for D (5 bases). The germline gives CDR1 SGDLS, CDR2 YYNGEE. The CDR3 sequence is 16 residues long. V lost 3 bases to trimming and J lost 1 base, with 16 bases between them.

V usage is TRBV12-3 or TRBV12-4 and J usage is TRBJ2-2; the D gene could be TRBD1 or TRBD2 (5 bases each). V lost 6 bases to trimming and J lost 4 bases, with 15 bases between them. The CDR3 extends over 15 amino acids. The CDR3: CASRGGQRSTGELFF. The CDR3 DNA follows: TGTGCCAGCAGAGGAGGACAACGTTCCACCGGGGAGCTGTTTTTT.

CDR3 in DNA: TGCAGTGCTCCCAACAGCCTAGCCAAAAACATTCAGTACTTC. It specifies CSAPNSLAKNIQYF. The gene calls are TRBV20-1 and TRBJ2-4, with no clear D. The CDR3 covers 14 residues. V dropped 5 bases and J dropped 0 bases, with 11 bases sitting between them. Germline V gene data show CDR1 as DFQATT and CDR2 as SNEGSKA (reference sequence).

This clonotype was seen more than once but under ten times. The gene calls are TRBV7-9 and TRBJ2-3, with 7 bases identical to TRBD2. The ends lost 5 bases at V and 9 bases at J; junction bases unmatched: 14. The CDR3 is 15 residues long. The germline V gene encodes CDR1 SEHNR and CDR2 FQNEAQ (reference sequence). The CDR3 sequence is CASSPEAGRRRTQYF. The DNA of the CDR3 is TGTGCCAGCAGCCCGGAAGCGGGGCGTAGACGGACGCAGTATTTT.

This clonotype was found many times. The chain carries TRBV15 and TRBJ2-7; D is ambiguous. This CDR3 has 14 amino acids. Germline V gives CDR1 LNHNV, CDR2 YYDKDF (reference sequence). Trimming cost V 0 bases and J 5 bases, with 11 bases left between them. CDR3 protein: CATSRDRASHEQYF. The CDR3 coding sequence is TGTGCCACCAGCAGAGATAGGGCATCGCACGAGCAGTACTTC.

This chain joins TRBV4-1 and TRBJ1-6; TRBD1 matches 7 bases. CDR1 is MGHRA, CDR2 YSYEKL, per germline. The CDR3 loop spans 17 amino acids. V lost 1 base to trimming and J lost 7 bases; unmatched junction nucleotides: 10. The CDR3, as DNA: TGCGCCAGCAGCCAAGGAAGCCAGGGGGGCGCGAATTCACCCCTCCACTTT. As protein: CASSQGSQGGANSPLHF.

The chain couples TRBV20-1 to TRBJ1-1, with no clear D. Germline CDR1 and CDR2: DFQATT and SNEGSKA (reference sequence). The CDR3 runs 13 residues. Trimming cost V 0 bases and J 1 base, with 6 bases left between them. The chain's CDR3 is CSARDRQNTEAFF. The CDR3 DNA sequence: TGCAGTGCTAGAGACAGACAGAACACTGAAGCTTTCTTT.

The sample holds a few counts of this clonotype. The chain uses TRBV10-3 and TRBJ2-3; D gene ambiguous. Germline-derived CDR1 and CDR2 are ENHRY and SYGVKD. The CDR3 runs 15 residues. The V end lost 5 bases, the J end lost 0 bases, and 12 bases lay between the germline ends. CDR3 sequence (DNA): TGTGCCATCAGTAGAGACGCTATAAGCACAGATACGCAGTATTTT. Encoded protein: CAISRDAISTDTQYF.

This clonotype was seen a few times. The genes are TRBV12-3 or TRBV12-4 and TRBJ1-2; 10 bases map to TRBD1. V lost 5 bases to trimming and J lost 8 bases; unmatched junction nucleotides: 5. CDR3 length equals 13 residues. In DNA form, the CDR3 reads TGTGCCAGCAGTCTGACAGGGGGCGAGGGCTACACCTTC. Residues: CASSLTGGEGYTF.

This clonotype was observed many times. The chain uses TRBV4-3 and TRBJ2-6; D tentatively reads TRBD1 or TRBD2 (6 bases each). Trimming shortened V by 2 bases and J by 0 bases, and 14 bases separated the two germline ends. Germline lookup yields CDR1 LGHNA and CDR2 YSLEER. The CDR3 is 18 amino acids. In nucleotides, the CDR3 is TGCGCCAGCAGCCAACAGCAGGAGGGGGGCTCTGGGGCCAACGTCCTGACTTTC. Amino acids: CASSQQQEGGSGANVLTF.

This clonotype was observed at least ten times. The chain is built from TRBV18 and TRBJ2-7, with D unresolved. Trimming stripped 4 bases from V and 2 bases from J, with 12 bases between. The CDR3 has 14 amino acids. Germline lookup yields CDR1 KGHSH and CDR2 LQKENI. The chain's CDR3 is CASSRPPEPYEQYF. The CDR3 coding sequence is TGTGCCAGCTCACGCCCGCCGGAACCCTACGAGCAGTACTTC. Together with reference TRBV18 and TRBJ2-7, the CDR3 gives the full variable domain: NAGVMQNPRHLVRRRGQEARLRCSPMKGHSHVYWYRQLPEEGLKFMVYLQKENIIDESGMPKERFSAEFPKEGPSILRIQQVVRGDSAAYFCASSRPPEPYEQYFGPGTRLTVT.

The V and J genes are TRBV20-1 and TRBJ2-3, with TRBD1 matching over 9 bases. CDR1 DFQATT and CDR2 SNEGSKA come from the germline V gene (reference sequence). Germline trimming cut 6 bases from V and 4 bases from J; bases unmatched to any gene: 5. The CDR3 is made up of 13 amino acids. Here the CDR3 DNA reads TGCAGTGCGACAACAGGGGGCCCAGATACGCAGTATTTT. The encoded protein is CSATTGGPDTQYF.

Many counts were recorded for this clonotype. Here the CDR3 reads CASSLFAGGNTGELFF. The CDR3 coding sequence is TGTGCCAGCAGCTTATTTGCGGGGGGAAACACCGGGGAGCTGTTTTTT. The chain couples TRBV7-2 to TRBJ2-2; TRBD2 matches 8 bases. Germline V gene sequence: CDR1 SGHTA, CDR2 FQGNSA. The V and J ends lost 2 bases and 2 bases, in that order; junction bases with no gene match: 4. The CDR3 runs to 16 residues.